These 19 T cell receptor beta chains were all obtained from the same sample, sequenced in a study of shared clonotypes between healthy human individuals. Assay: immunoSEQ multiplex PCR; the TCRdb copy retains only in-frame clones and omits some. Among about 2.4 million clones, under 95% were seen once, and the ten largest hold roughly 0.39%. The specimen sequenced was naive CD4+ T cells from PBMCs. The subset here: CD45RA+ positively selected. All receptors derive from a man younger than 35 in good health. Some clones in this sample may be carry-over from other donors' samples.

The chain couples TRBV30 to TRBJ2-3, with 9 bases that match TRBD1. V lost 5 bases to trimming and J lost 3 bases; unmatched junction nucleotides: 3. The germline gives CDR1 GTSNPN, CDR2 SVGIG (reference sequence). This CDR3 region has 13 residues. CDR3 loop: CAWGDRGTDTQYF. CDR3 nucleotide sequence: TGTGCCTGGGGAGACAGGGGGACAGATACGCAGTATTTT.

CDR3 protein: CASSPPGGARMIYGYTF. Written as DNA, the CDR3 is TGTGCCAGCAGTCCCCCGGGCGGGGCCCGTATGATATATGGCTACACCTTC. This rearrangement joins TRBV28 to TRBJ1-2; tentative D call: TRBD1 (5 bases). The V end was cut by 5 bases, the J end by 5 bases, with 24 bases between. This CDR3 spans 17 amino acids. Germline V gives CDR1 MDHEN, CDR2 SYDVKM.

The chain combines TRBV2 with TRBJ1-2; D is uncertain. This CDR3 spans 12 amino acids. Germline V CDR1 and CDR2: SNHLY, FYNNEI. The V end lost 4 bases, the J end lost 3 bases, and 6 bases lay between the germline ends. The chain's CDR3 is CASSVNDYGYTF. CDR3 nucleotides: TGTGCCAGCAGTGTAAACGACTATGGCTACACCTTC.

The V call is TRBV11-1, the J call TRBJ1-2, with D possibly matching TRBD1 (6 bases). Trimming removed 4 bases at V and 4 bases at J, with 16 bases between. Germline V lookup: CDR1 SGHAT, CDR2 FQDESV (reference sequence). This CDR3 is 15 amino acids long. The CDR3 here is CASSSDGGTPYGYTF. CDR3 coding DNA: TGTGCCAGCAGCTCCGACGGCGGGACACCCTATGGCTACACCTTC.

The gene calls are TRBV25-1 and TRBJ1-1, with D perhaps matching TRBD1 (6 bases). CDR1 and CDR2 (germline): MGHDK, SYGVNS. The CDR3 loop spans 14 amino acids. V lost 2 bases and J 11 bases, leaving 18 bases between the germline ends. The CDR3 spells CASSEPDSVSRAFF. CDR3 in DNA: TGTGCCAGCAGTGAACCGGACAGCGTAAGTAGGGCTTTCTTT.

The chain is built from TRBV7-2 and TRBJ1-2, with D unclear. Per germline, CDR1 SGHTA and CDR2 FQGNSA. This CDR3 comprises 15 residues. Between the trimmed V and J ends, which lost 5 bases and 8 bases, there was a span of 21 bases. CDR3 sequence reads: CASSPGTATIEGYTF. As DNA, the CDR3 is TGTGCCAGCAGCCCCGGAACGGCCACTATCGAAGGCTACACCTTC.

The V and J genes are TRBV7-8 and TRBJ2-5; D ambiguous. V gave up 5 bases and J gave up 4 bases, with 5 bases separating them. Germline V gene lookup returns CDR1 SGHVS and CDR2 FQNEAQ. The CDR3 is 11 residues long. CDR3 coding DNA: TGTGCCAGCAGCATACTAGAGACCCAGTACTTC. This gives the protein CASSILETQYF.

DNA of the CDR3: TGTGCCTGGAGTCTGCAAAGACAGGGTCCCTACGAGCAGTACTTC. It yields the protein CAWSLQRQGPYEQYF. V is TRBV30 and J is TRBJ2-7; 7 nucleotides agree with TRBD1. J gave up 2 bases and V 2 bases, and 9 bases lay outside the gene matches. CDR1 and CDR2 from the germline V gene are GTSNPN and SVGIG (reference sequence). There are 15 residues in the CDR3.

The V call is TRBV14, the J call TRBJ1-3; D not certain. The CDR3 runs to 16 residues. With 1 base removed from V and 0 bases from J, the gap between germline ends came to 10 bases. From germline, CDR1 is SGHDN and CDR2 FVKESK. CDR3 residues: CASSQGLGVSGNTIYF. DNA of the CDR3: TGTGCCAGCAGCCAAGGACTTGGGGTCTCTGGAAACACCATATATTTT.

This rearrangement joins TRBV11-2 to TRBJ2-7, with D unresolved. Germline V CDR1 and CDR2: SGHAT, FQNNGV. The CDR3 contains 13 residues. V gave up 2 bases and J gave up 1 base, with 6 bases separating them. The CDR3 here is CASSLTESYEQYF. DNA for the CDR3: TGTGCCAGCAGCTTAACAGAATCCTACGAGCAGTACTTC.

V usage is TRBV2 and J usage is TRBJ2-3; 7 positions match TRBD1. Per the germline V gene, CDR1 is SNHLY and CDR2 is FYNNEI. The trim removed 7 bases at V and 4 bases at J, leaving 11 bases unmatched. The CDR3 length is 15 residues. In nucleotides, the CDR3 is TGTGCCAGCACTAAAGAAAGAGGGGGCTCAGATACGCAGTATTTT. Its protein product is CASTKERGGSDTQYF.

In DNA form, the CDR3 reads TGTGCCAGCAGTTTAGCGGCGGGAGGGCCCCCTGAGCAGTTCTTC. Amino acids: CASSLAAGGPPEQFF. The V gene is TRBV28, the J gene TRBJ2-1, with 9 bases fitting TRBD2. The CDR3 is 15 residues long. V lost 2 bases and J lost 9; bases outside the gene matches: 8. Germline CDR1 MDHEN, CDR2 SYDVKM.

The V call is TRBV7-3, the J call TRBJ2-1; the D is unclear. CDR3 length: 16 amino acids. The V gene lost 5 bases and the J gene lost 4 bases, with 18 bases spanning the gap. In germline, CDR1 is SGHTA, CDR2 FQGTGA. The CDR3 coding sequence is TGTGCCAGCAGCCCGAAGGCGGCCCTCGGATACAATGAGCAGTTCTTC. Residues: CASSPKAALGYNEQFF. Using reference TRBV7-3 and TRBJ2-1 for the parts outside the CDR3, the full variable domain is GAGVSQTPSNKVTEKGKYVELRCDPISGHTALYWYRQSLGQGPEFLIYFQGTGAADDSGLPNDRFFAVRPEGSVSTLKIQRTERGDSAVYLCASSPKAALGYNEQFFGPGTRLTVL.

V usage is TRBV18 and J usage is TRBJ1-4, with D possibly being TRBD1 (5 bases). V was trimmed by 0 bases and J by 8 bases, leaving 7 bases between them. The CDR3 sequence is 13 residues long. CDR1 KGHSH and CDR2 LQKENI come from the germline V gene. CDR3 loop: CASSPPRGEKLFF. In DNA form, the CDR3 reads TGTGCCAGCTCACCACCTAGGGGAGAAAAACTGTTTTTT.

This clone was seen only once. The V and J genes are TRBV9 and TRBJ2-1; tentative D call: TRBD2 (6 bases). Trimming took off 0 bases at V and 8 bases at J, with 18 bases between the two ends. Germline V gives CDR1 SGDLS, CDR2 YYNGEE. This CDR3 has 16 residues. This chain's CDR3 is CASSVDWDWVYDEQFF. The CDR3 region has the DNA TGTGCCAGCAGCGTAGACTGGGACTGGGTTTATGATGAGCAGTTCTTC.

This chain links TRBV6-5 with TRBJ2-7, with 8 bases identical to TRBD2. The trim removed 6 bases at V and 2 bases at J, leaving 6 bases unmatched. Germline V lookup: CDR1 MNHEY, CDR2 SVGAGI. The CDR3 spans 14 residues. CDR3 protein: CASSPGGAPYEQYF. As DNA, the CDR3 is TGTGCCAGCAGCCCGGGGGGGGCCCCCTACGAGCAGTACTTC.

The chain has TRBV28 and TRBJ2-2; no definite D call. This CDR3 contains 14 residues. The germline gives CDR1 MDHEN, CDR2 SYDVKM. Deletions cut 7 bases from V and 0 bases from J, with 9 bases between. CDR3 coding DNA: TGTGCCAGCATTCCGGGCCCGAACACCGGGGAGCTGTTTTTT. Protein sequence: CASIPGPNTGELFF.

The rearrangement joins TRBV18 to TRBJ1-2, with D possibly TRBD1 on 5 matching bases. Germline loops: CDR1 KGHSH, CDR2 LQKENI. This CDR3 is built from 15 residues. With 2 bases removed from V and 4 bases from J, the gap between germline ends came to 14 bases. The CDR3 nucleotides are TGTGCCAGCTCACCAGGCGGGGGTGGATTCTATGGCTACACCTTC. As protein: CASSPGGGGFYGYTF.

The J gene is TRBJ1-5, the V gene TRBV27, with D possibly being TRBD1 (5 bases). The germline V gene has CDR1 MNHEY and CDR2 SMNVEV (reference sequence). V lost 2 bases, J lost 7 bases, and 9 bases lay in between. The CDR3 loop spans 13 amino acids. CDR3 protein: CASSLGEGQPQHF. The DNA of the CDR3 is TGTGCCAGCAGTTTAGGAGAGGGGCAGCCCCAGCATTTT.